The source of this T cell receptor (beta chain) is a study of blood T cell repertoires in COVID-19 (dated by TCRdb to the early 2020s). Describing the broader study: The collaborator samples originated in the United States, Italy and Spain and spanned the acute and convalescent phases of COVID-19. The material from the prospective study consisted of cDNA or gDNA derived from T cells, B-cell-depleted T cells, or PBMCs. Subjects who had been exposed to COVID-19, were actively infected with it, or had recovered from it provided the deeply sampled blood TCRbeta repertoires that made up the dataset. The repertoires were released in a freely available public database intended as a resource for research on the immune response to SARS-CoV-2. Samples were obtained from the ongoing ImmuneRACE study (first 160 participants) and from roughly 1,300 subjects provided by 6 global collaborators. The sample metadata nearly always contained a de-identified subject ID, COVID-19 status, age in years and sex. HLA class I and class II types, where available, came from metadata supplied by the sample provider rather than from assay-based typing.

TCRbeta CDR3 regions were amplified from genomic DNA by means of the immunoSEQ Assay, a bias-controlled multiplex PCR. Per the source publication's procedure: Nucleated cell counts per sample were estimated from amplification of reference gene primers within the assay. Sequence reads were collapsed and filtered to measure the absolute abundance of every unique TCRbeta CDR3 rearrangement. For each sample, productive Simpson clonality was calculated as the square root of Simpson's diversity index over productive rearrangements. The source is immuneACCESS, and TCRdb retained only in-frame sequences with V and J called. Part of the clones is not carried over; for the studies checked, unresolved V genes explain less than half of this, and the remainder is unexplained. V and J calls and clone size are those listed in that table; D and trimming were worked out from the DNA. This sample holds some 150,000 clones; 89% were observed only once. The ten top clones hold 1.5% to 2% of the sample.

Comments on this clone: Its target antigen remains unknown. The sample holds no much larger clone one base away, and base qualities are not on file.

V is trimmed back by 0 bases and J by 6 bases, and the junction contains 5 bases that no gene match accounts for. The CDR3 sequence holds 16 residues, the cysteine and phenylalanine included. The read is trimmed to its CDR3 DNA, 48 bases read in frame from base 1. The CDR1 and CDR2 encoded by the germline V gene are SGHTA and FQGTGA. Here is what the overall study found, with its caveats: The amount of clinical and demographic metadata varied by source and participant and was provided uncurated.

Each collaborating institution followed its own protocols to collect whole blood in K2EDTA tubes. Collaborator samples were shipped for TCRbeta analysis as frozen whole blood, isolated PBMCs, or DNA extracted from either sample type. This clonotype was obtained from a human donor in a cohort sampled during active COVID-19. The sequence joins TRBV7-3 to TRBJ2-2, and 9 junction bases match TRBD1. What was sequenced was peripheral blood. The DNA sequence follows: TGTGCCAGCAGCTTAACCGGGACAGGGTACTCCGGGGAGCTGTTTTTT. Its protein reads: CASSLTGTGYSGELFF.